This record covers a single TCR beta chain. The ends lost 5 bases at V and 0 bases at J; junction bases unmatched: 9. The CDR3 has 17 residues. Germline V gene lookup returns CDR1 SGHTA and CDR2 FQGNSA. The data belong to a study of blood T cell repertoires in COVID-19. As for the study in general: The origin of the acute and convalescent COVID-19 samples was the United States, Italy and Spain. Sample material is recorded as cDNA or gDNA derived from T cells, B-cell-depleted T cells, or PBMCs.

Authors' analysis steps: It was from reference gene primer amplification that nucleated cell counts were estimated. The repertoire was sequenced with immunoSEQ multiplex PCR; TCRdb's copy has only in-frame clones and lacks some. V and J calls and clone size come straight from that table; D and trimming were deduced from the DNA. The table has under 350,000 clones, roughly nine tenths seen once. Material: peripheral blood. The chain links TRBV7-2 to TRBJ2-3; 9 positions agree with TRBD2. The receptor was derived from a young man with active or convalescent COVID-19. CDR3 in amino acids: CASSLRASGASTDTQYF. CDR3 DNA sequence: TGTGCCAGCAGCCTAAGGGCTAGCGGGGCTAGCACAGATACGCAGTATTTT.